This record concerns one T cell receptor (beta chain) sequence. Its matching antigen is unknown. This may be a read error: a much more frequent sequence differs by one nucleotide. This sample stems from a study of T-cell reconstitution after alpha-beta-depleted transplantation in children. Study outcomes and limitations: From newly produced T cells came most of the T-cell counts and diversity one year after transplant.

CDR3 length: 15 residues. Trimming removed 4 bases from V and 5 bases from J, with 16 bases in between. A TCRbeta library incorporating unique molecular identifiers was prepared. TCRdb analysed the PCR reads with MiXCR anew, one entry per CDR3 protein. The table includes about 290,000 distinct CDR3 sequences, around 9.1% detected once. The receptor's source is a boy under three years old with acute myeloid leukemia, due to receive a stem cell transplant. Sequencing used PBMCs, obtained before TCRalphabeta/CD19-depleted stem cell transplant. V and J are TRBV12-3 or TRBV12-4 and TRBJ2-3; the D is unclear. For the CDR3, the DNA is TGTGCCAGCAGTTCCCCACGGCGTACGGTAGATACGCAGTATTTT. Translated: CASSSPRRTVDTQYF.